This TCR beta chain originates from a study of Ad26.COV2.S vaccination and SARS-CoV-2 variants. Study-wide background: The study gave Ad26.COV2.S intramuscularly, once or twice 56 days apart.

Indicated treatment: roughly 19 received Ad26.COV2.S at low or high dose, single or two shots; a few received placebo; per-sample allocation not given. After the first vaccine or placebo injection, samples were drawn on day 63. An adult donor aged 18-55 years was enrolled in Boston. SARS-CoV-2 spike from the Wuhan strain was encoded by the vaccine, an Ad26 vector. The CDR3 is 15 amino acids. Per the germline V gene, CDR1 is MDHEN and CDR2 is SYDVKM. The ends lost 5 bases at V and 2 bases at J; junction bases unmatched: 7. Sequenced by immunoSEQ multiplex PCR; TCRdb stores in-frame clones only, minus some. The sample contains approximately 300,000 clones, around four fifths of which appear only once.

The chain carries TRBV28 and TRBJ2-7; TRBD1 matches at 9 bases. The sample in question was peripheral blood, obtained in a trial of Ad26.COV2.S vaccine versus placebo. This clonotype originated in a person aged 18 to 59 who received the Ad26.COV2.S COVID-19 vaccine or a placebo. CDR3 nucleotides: TGTGCCAGCAGTGTACCGGGACAGGGAACCTACGAGCAGTACTTC. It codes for CASSVPGQGTYEQYF.